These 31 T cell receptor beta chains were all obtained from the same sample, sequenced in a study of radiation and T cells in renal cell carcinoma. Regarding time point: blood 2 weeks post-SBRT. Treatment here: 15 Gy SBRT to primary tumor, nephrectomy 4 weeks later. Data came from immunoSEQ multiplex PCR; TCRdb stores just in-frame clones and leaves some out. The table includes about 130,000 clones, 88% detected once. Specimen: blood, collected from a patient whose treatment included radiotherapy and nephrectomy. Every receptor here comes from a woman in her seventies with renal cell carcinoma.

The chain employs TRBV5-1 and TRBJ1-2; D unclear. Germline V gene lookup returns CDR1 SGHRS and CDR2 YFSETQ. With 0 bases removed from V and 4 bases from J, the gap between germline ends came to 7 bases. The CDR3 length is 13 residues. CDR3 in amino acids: CASSLGGPYGYTF. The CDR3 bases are TGCGCCAGCAGCTTGGGTGGACCCTATGGCTACACCTTC.

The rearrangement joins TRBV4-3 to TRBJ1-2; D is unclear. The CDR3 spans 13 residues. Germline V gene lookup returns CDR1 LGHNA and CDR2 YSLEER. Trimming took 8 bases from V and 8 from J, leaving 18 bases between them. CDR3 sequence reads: CASRSSGLWGYTF. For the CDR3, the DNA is TGCGCCAGCCGATCCAGTGGATTGTGGGGCTACACCTTC.

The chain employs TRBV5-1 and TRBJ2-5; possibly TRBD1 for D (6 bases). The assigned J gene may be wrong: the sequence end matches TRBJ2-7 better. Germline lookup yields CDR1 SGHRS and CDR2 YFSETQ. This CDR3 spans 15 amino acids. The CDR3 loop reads CASNLERGSSYEQYF. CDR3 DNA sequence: TGCGCCAGTAATCTCGAGAGGGGGAGCTCCTACGAGCAGTACTTC.

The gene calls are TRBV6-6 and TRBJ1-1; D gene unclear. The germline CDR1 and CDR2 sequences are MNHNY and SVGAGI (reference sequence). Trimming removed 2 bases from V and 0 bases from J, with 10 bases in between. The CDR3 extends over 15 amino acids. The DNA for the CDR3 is TGTGCCAGCAGTTACGAAGGCCCAATGAACACTGAAGCTTTCTTT. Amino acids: CASSYEGPMNTEAFF.

The CDR3 loop is CASSQGSGGTYEQYF. CDR3 coding DNA: TGTGCCAGCTCCCAGGGCTCGGGGGGCACCTACGAGCAGTACTTC. This sequence joins TRBV7-6 and TRBJ2-7; TRBD2 might be the D (7 bases). Germline CDR1 is SGHVS and CDR2 is FNYEAQ. This CDR3 is built from 15 residues. Trimming took off 8 bases at V and 2 bases at J, with 19 bases between the two ends. Full variable domain (rest looked up from reference TRBV7-6 and TRBJ2-7): GAGVSQSPRYKVTKRGQDVALRCDPISGHVSLYWYRQALGQGPEFLTYFNYEAQQDKSGLPNDRFSAERPEGSISTLTIQRTEQRDSAMYRCASSQGSGGTYEQYFGPGTRLTVT.

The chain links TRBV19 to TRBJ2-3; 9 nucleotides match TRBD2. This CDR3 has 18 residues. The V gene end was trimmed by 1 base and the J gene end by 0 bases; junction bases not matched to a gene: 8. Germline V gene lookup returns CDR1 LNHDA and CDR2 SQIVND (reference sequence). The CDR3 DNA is TGTGCCAGTAGTATAGGTCTCGGGAGCGGGGGGAGCACAGATACGCAGTATTTT. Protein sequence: CASSIGLGSGGSTDTQYF.

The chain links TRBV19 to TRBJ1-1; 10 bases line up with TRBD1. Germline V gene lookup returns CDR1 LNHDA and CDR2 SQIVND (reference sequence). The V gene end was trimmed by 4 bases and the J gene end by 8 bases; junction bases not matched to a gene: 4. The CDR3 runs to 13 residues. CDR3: CASSTGQGREAFF. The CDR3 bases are TGTGCCAGTAGTACGGGACAGGGGAGAGAAGCTTTCTTT.

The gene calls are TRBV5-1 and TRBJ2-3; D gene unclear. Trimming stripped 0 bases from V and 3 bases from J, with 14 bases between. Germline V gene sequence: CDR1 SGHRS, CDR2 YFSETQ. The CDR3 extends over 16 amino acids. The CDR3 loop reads CASSLGVARVTDTQYF. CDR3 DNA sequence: TGCGCCAGCAGCTTGGGGGTAGCAAGGGTGACAGATACGCAGTATTTT.

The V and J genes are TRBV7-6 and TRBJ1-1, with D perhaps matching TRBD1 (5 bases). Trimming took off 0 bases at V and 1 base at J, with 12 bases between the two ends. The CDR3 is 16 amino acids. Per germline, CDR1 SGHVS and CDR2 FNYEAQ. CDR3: CASSLARGAPNTEAFF. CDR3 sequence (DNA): TGTGCCAGCAGCTTAGCGAGGGGAGCTCCGAACACTGAAGCTTTCTTT.

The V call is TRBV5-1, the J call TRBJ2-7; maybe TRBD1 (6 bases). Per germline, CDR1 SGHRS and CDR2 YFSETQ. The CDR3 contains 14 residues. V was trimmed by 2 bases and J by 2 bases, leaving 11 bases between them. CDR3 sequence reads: CASSLQGLPYEQYF. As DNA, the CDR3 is TGCGCCAGCAGCTTACAGGGTTTACCCTACGAGCAGTACTTC.

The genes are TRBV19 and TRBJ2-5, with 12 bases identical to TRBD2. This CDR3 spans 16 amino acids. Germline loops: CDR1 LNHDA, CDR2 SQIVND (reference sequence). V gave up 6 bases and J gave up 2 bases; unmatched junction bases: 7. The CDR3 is CASRPGLAGRQETQYF. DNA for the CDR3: TGTGCCAGTAGGCCGGGACTAGCGGGTCGTCAAGAGACCCAGTACTTC.

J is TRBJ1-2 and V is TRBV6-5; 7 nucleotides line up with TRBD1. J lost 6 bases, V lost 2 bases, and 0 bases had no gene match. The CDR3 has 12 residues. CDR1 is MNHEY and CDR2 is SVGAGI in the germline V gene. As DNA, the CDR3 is TGTGCCAGCAGTTACACAGGGGATGGCTACACCTTC. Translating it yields CASSYTGDGYTF.

CDR3 sequence: CASSLPHSYEQYF. CDR3 nucleotides: TGTGCCAGCAGCTTGCCCCACAGCTACGAGCAGTACTTC. The gene calls are TRBV5-4 and TRBJ2-7; D not resolved. The germline CDR1 and CDR2 sequences are SGHNT and YYREEE (reference sequence). The ends were cut back, 1 base at V and 3 bases at J, with 8 bases in the middle. The CDR3 consists of 13 residues.

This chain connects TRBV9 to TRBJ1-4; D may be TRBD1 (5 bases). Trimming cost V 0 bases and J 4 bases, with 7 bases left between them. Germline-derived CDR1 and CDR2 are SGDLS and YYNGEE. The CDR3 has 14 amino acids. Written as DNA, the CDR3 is TGTGCCAGCAGCGTAGGCAGGGTTAATGAAAAACTGTTTTTT. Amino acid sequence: CASSVGRVNEKLFF.

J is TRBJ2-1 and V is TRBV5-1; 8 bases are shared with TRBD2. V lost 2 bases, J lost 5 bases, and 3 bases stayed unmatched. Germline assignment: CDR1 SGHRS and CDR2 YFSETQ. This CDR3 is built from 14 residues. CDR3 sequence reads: CASSFLSGNNEQFF. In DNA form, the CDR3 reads TGCGCCAGCAGCTTTCTTAGCGGGAACAATGAGCAGTTCTTC.

The CDR3 loop reads CASSVAGGRNEQFF. In DNA form, the CDR3 reads TGTGCCAGCAGCGTAGCGGGGGGGCGGAATGAGCAGTTCTTC. The rearrangement uses TRBV9 and TRBJ2-1; 8 nucleotides line up with TRBD2. CDR1 is SGDLS, CDR2 YYNGEE, per germline. V lost 0 bases to trimming and J lost 7 bases; unmatched junction nucleotides: 3. CDR3 length: 14 residues.

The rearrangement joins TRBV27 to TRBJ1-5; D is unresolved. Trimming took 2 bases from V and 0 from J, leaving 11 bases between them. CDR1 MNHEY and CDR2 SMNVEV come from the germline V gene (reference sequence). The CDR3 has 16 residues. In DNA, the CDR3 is TGTGCCAGCAGTTTAAGTCCTACGAGTAGCAATCAGCCCCAGCATTTT. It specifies CASSLSPTSSNQPQHF.

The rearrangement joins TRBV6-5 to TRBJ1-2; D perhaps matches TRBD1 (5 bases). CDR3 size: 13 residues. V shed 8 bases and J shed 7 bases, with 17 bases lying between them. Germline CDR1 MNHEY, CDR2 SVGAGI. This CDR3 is CASARGGAPGYTF. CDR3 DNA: TGTGCCAGCGCCCGCGGGGGAGCCCCTGGCTACACCTTC.

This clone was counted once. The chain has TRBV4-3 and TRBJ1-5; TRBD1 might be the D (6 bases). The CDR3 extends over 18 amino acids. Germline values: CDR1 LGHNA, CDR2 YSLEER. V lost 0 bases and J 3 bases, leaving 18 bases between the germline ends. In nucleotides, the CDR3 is TGCGCCAGCAGCCAAGAAGACAACAGGGAAGGGAACAATCAGCCCCAGCATTTT. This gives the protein CASSQEDNREGNNQPQHF.

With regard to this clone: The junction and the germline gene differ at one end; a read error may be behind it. The CDR3 DNA sequence: TGTGCCAGCAGCCAAGGGCCAGCGGGGGCCTCCCACTTC. Its translation is CASSQGPAGASHF. The rearrangement uses TRBV4-2 and TRBJ2-5, with 8 bases lining up with TRBD2. This CDR3 comprises 13 residues. In germline, CDR1 is LGHNA, CDR2 YNFKEQ.

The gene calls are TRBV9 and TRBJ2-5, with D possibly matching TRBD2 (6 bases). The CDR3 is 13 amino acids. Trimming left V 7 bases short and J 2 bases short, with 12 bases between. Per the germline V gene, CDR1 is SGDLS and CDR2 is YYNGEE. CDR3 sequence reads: CASGGTAQETQYF. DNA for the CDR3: TGTGCCAGCGGAGGGACTGCACAAGAGACCCAGTACTTC.

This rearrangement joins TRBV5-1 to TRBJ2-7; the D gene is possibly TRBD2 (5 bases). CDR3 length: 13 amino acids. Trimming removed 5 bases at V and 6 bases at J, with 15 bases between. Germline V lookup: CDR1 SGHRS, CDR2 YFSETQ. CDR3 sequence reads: CASRYEVAGEQYF. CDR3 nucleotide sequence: TGCGCCAGCAGATATGAGGTGGCGGGCGAGCAGTACTTC.

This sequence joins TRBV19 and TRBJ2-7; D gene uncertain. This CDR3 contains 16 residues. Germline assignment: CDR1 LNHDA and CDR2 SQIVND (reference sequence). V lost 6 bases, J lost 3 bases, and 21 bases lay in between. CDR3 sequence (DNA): TGTGCCAGTAGCTCTCGCTTGGGGTCCTCTCTCTACGAGCAGTACTTC. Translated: CASSSRLGSSLYEQYF.

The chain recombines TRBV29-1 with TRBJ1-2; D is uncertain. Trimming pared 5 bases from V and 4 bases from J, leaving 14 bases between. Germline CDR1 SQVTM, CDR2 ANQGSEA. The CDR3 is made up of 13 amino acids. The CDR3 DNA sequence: TGCAGCGTTTATTTAAGAGGGTTCTATGGCTACACCTTC. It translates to CSVYLRGFYGYTF.

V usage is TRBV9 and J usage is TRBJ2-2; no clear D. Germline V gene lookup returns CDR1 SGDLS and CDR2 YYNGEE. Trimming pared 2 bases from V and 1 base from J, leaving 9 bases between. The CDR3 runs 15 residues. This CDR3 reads CASSVEQQNTGELFF. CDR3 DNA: TGTGCCAGCAGCGTGGAGCAACAGAACACCGGGGAGCTGTTTTTT.

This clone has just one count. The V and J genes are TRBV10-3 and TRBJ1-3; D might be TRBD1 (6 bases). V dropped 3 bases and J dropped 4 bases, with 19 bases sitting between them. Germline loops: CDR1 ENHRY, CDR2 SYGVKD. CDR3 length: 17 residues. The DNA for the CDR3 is TGTGCCATCAGTGAAGGAACAGGGAGGACAAGGGGAAACACCATATATTTT. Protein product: CAISEGTGRTRGNTIYF.

The DNA for the CDR3 is TGTGCCAGCAGCTTTCTCCCCATCGGGGGGGCGGAGACCCAGTACTTC. Its translation is CASSFLPIGGAETQYF. V and J are TRBV7-2 and TRBJ2-5, with TRBD2 matching over 8 bases. Trimming cost V 3 bases and J 5 bases; bases outside gene matches: 11. Germline CDR1 SGHTA, CDR2 FQGNSA. CDR3 length: 16 residues.

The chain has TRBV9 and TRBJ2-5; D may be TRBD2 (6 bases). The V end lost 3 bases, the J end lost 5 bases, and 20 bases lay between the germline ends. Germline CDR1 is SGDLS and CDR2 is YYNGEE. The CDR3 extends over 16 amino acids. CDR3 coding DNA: TGTGCCAGCAGCGCACAGGCTAGCGTCAAGGGCGAGACCCAGTACTTC. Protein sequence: CASSAQASVKGETQYF.

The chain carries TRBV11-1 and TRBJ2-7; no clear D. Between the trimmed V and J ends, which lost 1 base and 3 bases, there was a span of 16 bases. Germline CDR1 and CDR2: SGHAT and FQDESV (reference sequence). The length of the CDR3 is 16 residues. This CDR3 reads CASSLGPARLNYEQYF. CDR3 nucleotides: TGTGCCAGCAGCTTAGGTCCGGCCCGCCTCAACTACGAGCAGTACTTC.

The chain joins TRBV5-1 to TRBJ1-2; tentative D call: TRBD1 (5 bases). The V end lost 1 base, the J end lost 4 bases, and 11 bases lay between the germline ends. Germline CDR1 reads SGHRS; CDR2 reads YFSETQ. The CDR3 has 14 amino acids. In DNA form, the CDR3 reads TGCGCCAGCAGCTTGATGGGGCAGTCCTATGGCTACACCTTC. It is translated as CASSLMGQSYGYTF.

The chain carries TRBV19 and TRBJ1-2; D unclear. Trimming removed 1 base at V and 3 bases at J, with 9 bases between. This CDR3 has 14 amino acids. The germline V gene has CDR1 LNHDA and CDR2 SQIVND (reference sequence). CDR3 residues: CASSIVPPDYGYTF. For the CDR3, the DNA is TGTGCCAGTAGTATAGTCCCGCCAGACTATGGCTACACCTTC.